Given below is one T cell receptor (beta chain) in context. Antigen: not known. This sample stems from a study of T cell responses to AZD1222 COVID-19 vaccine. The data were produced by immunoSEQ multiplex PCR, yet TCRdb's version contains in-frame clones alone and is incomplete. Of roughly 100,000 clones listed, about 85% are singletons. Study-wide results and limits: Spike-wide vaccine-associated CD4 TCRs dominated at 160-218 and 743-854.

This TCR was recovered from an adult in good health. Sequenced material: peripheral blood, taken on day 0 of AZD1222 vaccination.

CDR3 coding DNA: TGTGCCAGCTCAACCCGGGACAGGGGACCCTACGAGCAGTACTTC. Translating it yields CASSTRDRGPYEQYF. The chain has TRBV2 and TRBJ2-7; 10 nucleotides agree with TRBD1. J lost 2 bases, V lost 8 bases, and 9 bases had no gene match. Per germline, CDR1 SNHLY and CDR2 FYNNEI. The CDR3 length is 15 residues.